Each of the 32 T cell receptor beta chains below was sequenced from the same sample in a study of control samples from healthy donors and cancer patients. Assay: immunoSEQ multiplex PCR; the TCRdb copy retains only in-frame clones and omits some. The sample lists fewer than 500,000 clones, around 90% occurring once. The sample taken for sequencing was PBMCs. These receptors were obtained from a man aged 40-49 years with head and neck cancer.

The chain links TRBV13 to TRBJ2-7, with D possibly being TRBD1 (5 bases). CDR3 length: 14 residues. CDR1 is PRHDT and CDR2 is FYEKMQ in the germline V gene (reference sequence). With 4 bases removed from V and 1 base from J, the gap between germline ends came to 11 bases. CDR3 in amino acids: CASSSPTESYEQYF. CDR3 DNA: TGTGCCAGCAGCTCCCCGACAGAGTCCTACGAGCAGTACTTC.

Written as DNA, the CDR3 is TGTGCCAGCAGTTTCGGGGGGGAGACCCAGTACTTC. Translating gives CASSFGGETQYF. This chain uses TRBV12-3 or TRBV12-4 with TRBJ2-5; 7 bases line up with TRBD2. Germline trimming cut 3 bases from V and 5 bases from J; bases unmatched to any gene: 0. The CDR3 runs to 12 residues.

The gene calls are TRBV28 and TRBJ1-5; 7 bases fit TRBD1. This CDR3 contains 15 residues. Germline V gene sequence: CDR1 MDHEN, CDR2 SYDVKM. V was clipped by 6 bases and J by 0 bases; unmatched bases: 5. The CDR3 sequence is CASRPGTASNQPQHF. The CDR3 bases are TGTGCCAGCAGACCCGGGACAGCTAGCAATCAGCCCCAGCATTTT.

This sequence joins TRBV28 and TRBJ1-3; D gene unclear. V was clipped by 6 bases and J by 2 bases, with 20 bases between them. The germline V gene has CDR1 MDHEN and CDR2 SYDVKM. The CDR3 sequence is 17 residues long. The CDR3 here is CASSSPAPVGTGNTIYF. The CDR3 DNA reads as TGTGCCAGCAGCTCCCCGGCCCCGGTGGGAACTGGAAACACCATATATTTT.

The V call is TRBV10-1, the J call TRBJ2-2, with 9 bases that match TRBD1. The ends lost 6 bases at V and 1 base at J; junction bases unmatched: 3. Germline V lookup: CDR1 WNHNN, CDR2 SYGVQD (reference sequence). CDR3 size: 15 residues. DNA for the CDR3: TGCGCCAGCAGCCCGGGACAGGGGAACACCGGGGAGCTGTTTTTT. Translated, it gives CASSPGQGNTGELFF.

The V and J genes are TRBV5-5 and TRBJ2-1; D call uncertain. Between the trimmed V and J ends, which lost 1 base and 3 bases, there was a span of 8 bases. There are 14 residues in the CDR3. The germline gives CDR1 SGHKS, CDR2 YYEKEE (reference sequence). The CDR3 DNA reads as TGTGCCAGCAGCTTGCCGAGTATCTACAATGAGCAGTTCTTC. The encoded protein is CASSLPSIYNEQFF.

This chain connects TRBV11-2 to TRBJ2-3; 7 nucleotides line up with TRBD1. V shed 7 bases and J 3 bases; nucleotides not matched to a gene: 7. Germline V gives CDR1 SGHAT, CDR2 FQNNGV. This CDR3 is 14 amino acids long. This CDR3 reads CASTSTGVTDTQYF. The CDR3 DNA follows: TGTGCCAGCACCAGCACAGGGGTAACAGATACGCAGTATTTT.

A note on this clone: This sample includes further DNA sequences coding for the same CDR3. The rearrangement uses TRBV27 and TRBJ2-7; the match to TRBD1 covers 11 bases. The CDR3 length is 15 residues. V was pared by 4 bases and J by 3 bases, with 5 bases of the junction left unmatched. The V gene's germline CDR1 is MNHEY and CDR2 SMNVEV (reference sequence). The CDR3 DNA reads as TGTGCCAGCAGTTCTCGGACAGGGGGCCGCTACGAGCAGTACTTC. Translation gives CASSSRTGGRYEQYF.

The chain joins TRBV5-1 to TRBJ1-1; perhaps TRBD1 as D (6 bases). Deletions cut 4 bases from V and 4 bases from J, with 14 bases between. The CDR3 totals 14 residues. Looked up from germline, CDR1 is SGHRS and CDR2 is YFSETQ. In DNA form, the CDR3 reads TGCGCCAGCAGCCCACAGGGCGGCGGCACTGAAGCTTTCTTT. Its translation: CASSPQGGGTEAFF.

Remarks on this clone: This sample includes further DNA sequences coding for the same CDR3. This sequence joins TRBV27 and TRBJ2-4; a possible D gene is TRBD2 (7 bases). CDR1 and CDR2 (germline): MNHEY, SMNVEV (reference sequence). Trimming left V 5 bases short and J 2 bases short, with 10 bases between. CDR3 size: 14 residues. In DNA, the CDR3 is TGTGCCAGCAGTGGGGGGGGGCCCAAAAACATTCAGTACTTC. This codes for CASSGGGPKNIQYF.

CDR3 sequence: CASSSTGGDTQYF. In DNA, the CDR3 is TGTGCCAGCAGCTCGACGGGAGGAGATACGCAGTATTTT. V gene TRBV7-2 combines with J gene TRBJ2-3; 7 positions match TRBD2. Germline loops: CDR1 SGHTA, CDR2 FQGNSA. The CDR3 consists of 13 residues. The junction had 3 bases not matched to a gene; V was cut back by 4 bases and J by 5 bases.

The chain has TRBV2 and TRBJ2-7; TRBD1 agrees at 7 bases. The germline V gene encodes CDR1 SNHLY and CDR2 FYNNEI. V lost 5 bases, J lost 4 bases, and 2 bases stayed unmatched. CDR3 length: 12 residues. The CDR3 region is CASSWDRYEQYF. In nucleotides, the CDR3 is TGTGCCAGCAGTTGGGACAGATACGAGCAGTACTTC.

This clone has just a few counts. The chain carries TRBV7-9 and TRBJ1-1; 10 bases agree with TRBD1. The V and J ends lost 7 bases and 4 bases, in that order; junction bases with no gene match: 9. The CDR3 totals 15 residues. Germline CDR1 and CDR2: SEHNR and FQNEAQ (reference sequence). CDR3 bases: TGTGCCAGCAACGGGGACAGGGGCAGGGGCACTGAAGCTTTCTTT. Translating it yields CASNGDRGRGTEAFF.

This clone appeared a single time. V is TRBV2 and J is TRBJ1-6, with D possibly TRBD1 on 5 matching bases. V lost 10 bases to trimming and J lost 6 bases, with 22 bases between them. The CDR3 is 16 amino acids. The V gene's germline CDR1 is SNHLY and CDR2 FYNNEI. As DNA, the CDR3 is TGTGCCACCAAACGGGAGGGGACGATTGGTAATTCACCCCTCCACTTT. Translated, it gives CATKREGTIGNSPLHF.

This chain's CDR3 is CASSHLQDRGSYEQYF. CDR3 DNA: TGTGCCAGCAGCCACCTACAGGACAGGGGATCCTACGAGCAGTACTTC. The V gene is TRBV14, the J gene TRBJ2-7; 9 bases map to TRBD1. V lost 3 bases to trimming and J lost 1 base; unmatched junction nucleotides: 7. CDR3 size: 16 residues. Germline V gene lookup returns CDR1 SGHDN and CDR2 FVKESK.

CDR3 nucleotide sequence: TGTGCCAGCAGCTTATCGCCAGGGAACGGCTACACCTTC. Its translation is CASSLSPGNGYTF. The J gene is TRBJ1-2, the V gene TRBV7-3, with a possible D match to TRBD1 (5 bases). With 2 bases removed from V and 8 bases from J, the gap between germline ends came to 12 bases. Germline CDR1 is SGHTA and CDR2 is FQGTGA. The length of the CDR3 is 13 residues.

The genes are TRBV9 and TRBJ1-1; perhaps TRBD1 as D (6 bases). This CDR3 is built from 15 residues. V was clipped by 0 bases and J by 1 base, with 10 bases between them. Germline V gene lookup returns CDR1 SGDLS and CDR2 YYNGEE. CDR3 sequence reads: CASSVGTGPNTEAFF. The CDR3 bases are TGTGCCAGCAGCGTAGGAACAGGGCCGAACACTGAAGCTTTCTTT.

In its sample, this clone was seen once. The V and J genes are TRBV6-2 or TRBV6-3 and TRBJ2-5; TRBD2 agrees at 7 bases. The CDR3 is 13 residues long. Losses at the gene ends were 5 bases for V and 7 bases for J; bases not matched to a gene: 7. Germline V gene sequence: CDR1 MNHEY, CDR2 SVGEGT. The CDR3, as DNA: TGTGCCAGCAGTAATGCGGGGGTGGGGACCCAGTACTTC. Protein: CASSNAGVGTQYF.

V is TRBV9 and J is TRBJ2-1; possible D gene TRBD2, 6 bases. This CDR3 is 15 amino acids long. Germline V lookup: CDR1 SGDLS, CDR2 YYNGEE. Trimming cost V 3 bases and J 5 bases, with 15 bases left between them. Here the CDR3 reads CASSAGTYADNEQFF. Here the CDR3 DNA reads TGTGCCAGCAGCGCCGGGACTTACGCCGACAATGAGCAGTTCTTC.

The J gene is TRBJ1-2, the V gene TRBV12-3 or TRBV12-4; TRBD1 is a possible D gene (5 bases). The CDR3 consists of 12 residues. Trimming left V 3 bases short and J 8 bases short, with 10 bases between. This CDR3 reads CASSFGGYGYTF. The CDR3 DNA reads as TGTGCCAGCAGTTTCGGGGGATACGGCTACACCTTC.

With regard to this clone: The same CDR3 also results from other DNA sequences found in this sample. The chain uses TRBV2 and TRBJ2-7, with 11 bases fitting TRBD1. This CDR3 contains 13 residues. V lost 5 bases and J lost 5; bases outside the gene matches: 2. In germline, CDR1 is SNHLY, CDR2 FYNNEI. CDR3 coding DNA: TGTGCCAGCAGTCGGGGACAGGGGGACGAGCAGTACTTC. Its translation is CASSRGQGDEQYF.

This chain uses TRBV5-1 with TRBJ2-2; D call uncertain. This CDR3 has 16 amino acids. Germline V gene lookup returns CDR1 SGHRS and CDR2 YFSETQ. The V and J ends lost 3 bases and 4 bases respectively, with 16 bases between them. CDR3 sequence reads: CASSSGHDTSTGELFF. CDR3 DNA sequence: TGCGCCAGCAGCTCGGGCCATGACACCTCCACCGGGGAGCTGTTTTTT.

The chain carries TRBV28 and TRBJ2-1; D is undetermined. The germline CDR1 and CDR2 sequences are MDHEN and SYDVKM. V lost 3 bases and J lost 5, with 11 bases in between. The CDR3 is 14 amino acids. CDR3 residues: CASSFLPGHNEQFF. The DNA of the CDR3 is TGTGCCAGCAGTTTCCTTCCAGGCCACAATGAGCAGTTCTTC.

The rearrangement joins TRBV27 to TRBJ2-7; TRBD1 agrees at 10 bases. Germline trimming cut 5 bases from V and 3 bases from J; bases unmatched to any gene: 4. Germline V CDR1 and CDR2: MNHEY, SMNVEV (reference sequence). The CDR3 covers 14 residues. DNA of the CDR3: TGTGCCAGCAGTCGGAGGGACAGGGGCTACGAGCAGTACTTC. This sequence encodes CASSRRDRGYEQYF.

The chain is built from TRBV10-3 and TRBJ1-2, with 7 bases that match TRBD1. The V gene's germline CDR1 is ENHRY and CDR2 SYGVKD. V was clipped by 6 bases and J by 3 bases; unmatched bases: 13. This CDR3 has 16 amino acids. Written as DNA, the CDR3 is TGTGCCATCAGAATACCTAACAGGGGTTCAGACTATGGCTACACCTTC. Its translation: CAIRIPNRGSDYGYTF.

This rearrangement joins TRBV7-9 to TRBJ2-3; TRBD1 might be the D (5 bases). Looked up from germline, CDR1 is SEHNR and CDR2 is FQNEAQ (reference sequence). The CDR3 extends over 13 amino acids. The V and J ends lost 4 bases and 6 bases respectively, with 11 bases between them. CDR3 in amino acids: CASSSPGFDTQYF. The CDR3 DNA reads as TGTGCCAGCAGCTCCCCAGGGTTTGATACGCAGTATTTT. The whole variable domain, filled in from reference TRBV7-9 and TRBJ2-3, reads DTGVSQNPRHKITKRGQNVTFRCDPISEHNRLYWYRQTLGQGPEFLTYFQNEAQLEKSRLLSDRFSAERPKGSFSTLEIQRTEQGDSAMYLCASSSPGFDTQYFGPGTRLTVL.

The chain carries TRBV7-3 and TRBJ1-1; unclear D gene. V lost 4 bases and J 5 bases, leaving 32 bases between the germline ends. CDR1 SGHTA and CDR2 FQGTGA come from the germline V gene. CDR3 length equals 20 residues. CDR3 coding DNA: TGTGCCAGCAGCTCCGCCCCCCCCACAGTCTTGGGTCGGTTTTGGACTGAAGCTTTCTTT. Translation: CASSSAPPTVLGRFWTEAFF.

The chain employs TRBV11-3 and TRBJ1-4; 7 nucleotides align to TRBD1. V was pared by 5 bases and J by 4 bases, with 7 bases of the junction left unmatched. This CDR3 has 15 amino acids. Looked up from germline, CDR1 is SGHNT and CDR2 is YENEEA. The CDR3 loop is CASSQGQVNNEKLFF. The CDR3 DNA reads TGTGCCAGCAGCCAAGGACAGGTTAATAATGAAAAACTGTTTTTT. Full variable domain (missing parts from reference TRBV11-3 and TRBJ1-4): EAGVVQSPRYKIIEKKQPVAFWCNPISGHNTLYWYLQNLGQGPELLIRYENEEAVDDSQLPKDRFSAERLKGVDSTLKIQPAELGDSAVYLCASSQGQVNNEKLFFGSGTQLSVL.

The chain uses TRBV4-1 and TRBJ2-7, with D perhaps matching TRBD2 (6 bases). V was clipped by 1 base and J by 4 bases, with 14 bases between them. The CDR3 has 15 amino acids. Looked up from germline, CDR1 is MGHRA and CDR2 is YSYEKL. CDR3 coding DNA: TGCGCCAGCAGCCAAGGGGAGACCGCGGGGTACGAGCAGTACTTC. Translated: CASSQGETAGYEQYF.

The rearrangement joins TRBV2 to TRBJ2-2, with a tentative D call TRBD1 (6 bases). Germline CDR1 and CDR2: SNHLY and FYNNEI. Trimming stripped 3 bases from V and 7 bases from J, with 15 bases between. The CDR3 is 15 residues long. This chain's CDR3 is CASSDLAGGIGELFF. As DNA, the CDR3 is TGTGCCAGCAGTGATCTTGCTGGGGGCATCGGGGAGCTGTTTTTT.

The CDR3 bases are TGCGCCAGCAGCTTCTACGGGAGAGGGACAGATACGCAGTATTTT. Translation: CASSFYGRGTDTQYF. This sequence joins TRBV5-1 and TRBJ2-3; tentative D call: TRBD2 (6 bases). Germline V gives CDR1 SGHRS, CDR2 YFSETQ. There are 15 residues in the CDR3. Deletions cut 2 bases from V and 3 bases from J, with 13 bases between.

Concerning this clone: The same CDR3 arises from other DNA sequences in this sample as well. The chain couples TRBV5-1 to TRBJ1-1; D remains unclear. The CDR3 is 14 residues long. Trimming took 0 bases from V and 1 from J, leaving 7 bases between them. From germline, CDR1 is SGHRS and CDR2 YFSETQ. The DNA of the CDR3 is TGCGCCAGCAGCTTGGGGGGTCCGAACACTGAAGCTTTCTTT. It translates to CASSLGGPNTEAFF.